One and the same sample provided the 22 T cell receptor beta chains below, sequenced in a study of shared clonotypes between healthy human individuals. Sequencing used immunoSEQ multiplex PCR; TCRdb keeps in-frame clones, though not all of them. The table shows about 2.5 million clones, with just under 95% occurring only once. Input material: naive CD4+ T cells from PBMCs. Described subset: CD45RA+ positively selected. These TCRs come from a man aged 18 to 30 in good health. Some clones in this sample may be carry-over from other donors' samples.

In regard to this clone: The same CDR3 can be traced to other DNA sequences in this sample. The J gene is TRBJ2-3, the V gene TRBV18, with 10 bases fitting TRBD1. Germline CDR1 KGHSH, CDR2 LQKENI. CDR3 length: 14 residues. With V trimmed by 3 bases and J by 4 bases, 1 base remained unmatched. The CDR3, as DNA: TGTGCCAGCTCACCCGGGACAGGGGCAGATACGCAGTATTTT. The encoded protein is CASSPGTGADTQYF.

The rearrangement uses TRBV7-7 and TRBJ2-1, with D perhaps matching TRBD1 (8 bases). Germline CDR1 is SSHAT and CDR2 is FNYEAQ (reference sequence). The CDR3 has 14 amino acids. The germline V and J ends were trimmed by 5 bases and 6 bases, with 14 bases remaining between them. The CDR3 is CASSQGAGANEQFF. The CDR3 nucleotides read TGTGCCAGCAGCCAGGGGGCGGGAGCCAATGAGCAGTTCTTC.

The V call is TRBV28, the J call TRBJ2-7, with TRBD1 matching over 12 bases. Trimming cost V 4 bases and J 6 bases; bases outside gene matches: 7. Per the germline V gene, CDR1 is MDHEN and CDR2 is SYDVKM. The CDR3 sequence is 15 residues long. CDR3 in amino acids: CASSWGGQGAVEQYF. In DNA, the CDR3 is TGTGCCAGCAGTTGGGGGGGACAGGGGGCTGTCGAGCAGTACTTC.

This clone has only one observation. CDR3 region: CASKPLPNGETQYF. CDR3 DNA sequence: TGTGCCAGCAAACCCCTTCCCAACGGAGAGACCCAGTACTTC. This rearrangement joins TRBV27 to TRBJ2-5; no firm D call. The CDR3 has 14 amino acids. The V end was cut by 7 bases, the J end by 4 bases, with 16 bases between. Germline CDR1 reads MNHEY; CDR2 reads SMNVEV (reference sequence).

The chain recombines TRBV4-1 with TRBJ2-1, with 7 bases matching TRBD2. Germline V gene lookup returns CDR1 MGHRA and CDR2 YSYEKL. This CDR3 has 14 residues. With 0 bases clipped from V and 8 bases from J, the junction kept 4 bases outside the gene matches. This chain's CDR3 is CASSQELLADEQFF. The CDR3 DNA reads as TGCGCCAGCAGCCAAGAACTTCTAGCGGATGAGCAGTTCTTC.

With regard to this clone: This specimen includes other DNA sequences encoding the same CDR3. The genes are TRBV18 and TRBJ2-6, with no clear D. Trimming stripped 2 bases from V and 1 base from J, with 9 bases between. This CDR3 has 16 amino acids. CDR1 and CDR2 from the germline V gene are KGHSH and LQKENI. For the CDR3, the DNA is TGTGCCAGCTCACCAGTGGGCGATTCTGGGGCCAACGTCCTGACTTTC. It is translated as CASSPVGDSGANVLTF. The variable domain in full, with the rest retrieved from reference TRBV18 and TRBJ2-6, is NAGVMQNPRHLVRRRGQEARLRCSPMKGHSHVYWYRQLPEEGLKFMVYLQKENIIDESGMPKERFSAEFPKEGPSILRIQQVVRGDSAAYFCASSPVGDSGANVLTFGAGSRLTVL.

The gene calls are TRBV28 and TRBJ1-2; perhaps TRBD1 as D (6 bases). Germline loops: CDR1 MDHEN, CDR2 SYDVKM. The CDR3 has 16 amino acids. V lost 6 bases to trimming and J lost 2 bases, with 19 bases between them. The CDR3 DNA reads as TGTGCCAGCAGCTACCCCTCGGGGGGGGCCAACTATGGCTACACCTTC. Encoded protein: CASSYPSGGANYGYTF.

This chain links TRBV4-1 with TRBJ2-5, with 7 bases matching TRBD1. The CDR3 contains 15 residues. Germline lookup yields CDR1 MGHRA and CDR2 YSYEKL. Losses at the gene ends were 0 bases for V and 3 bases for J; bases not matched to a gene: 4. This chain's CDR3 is CASSQETTGEETQYF. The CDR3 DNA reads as TGCGCCAGCAGCCAAGAGACAACAGGGGAAGAGACCCAGTACTTC.

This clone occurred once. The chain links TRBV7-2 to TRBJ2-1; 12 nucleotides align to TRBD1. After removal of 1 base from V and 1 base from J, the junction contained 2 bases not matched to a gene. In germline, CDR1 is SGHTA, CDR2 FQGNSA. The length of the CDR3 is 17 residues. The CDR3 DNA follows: TGTGCCAGCAGCTTAGTGGGACAGGGGGCTTCCTACAATGAGCAGTTCTTC. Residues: CASSLVGQGASYNEQFF.

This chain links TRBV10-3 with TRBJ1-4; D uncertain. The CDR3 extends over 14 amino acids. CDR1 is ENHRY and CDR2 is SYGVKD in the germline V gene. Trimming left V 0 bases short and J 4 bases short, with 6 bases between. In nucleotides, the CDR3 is TGTGCCATCAGTGAGTCTTCGGGTAATGAAAAACTGTTTTTT. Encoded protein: CAISESSGNEKLFF.

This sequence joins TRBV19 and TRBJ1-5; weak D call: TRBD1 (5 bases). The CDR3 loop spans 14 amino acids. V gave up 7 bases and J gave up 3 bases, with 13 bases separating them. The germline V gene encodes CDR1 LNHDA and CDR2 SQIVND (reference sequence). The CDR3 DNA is TGTGCCAGTAACGCGGGGGGAGTCAATCAGCCCCAGCATTTT. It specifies CASNAGGVNQPQHF. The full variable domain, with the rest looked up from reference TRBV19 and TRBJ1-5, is DGGITQSPKYLFRKEGQNVTLSCEQNLNHDAMYWYRQDPGQGLRLIYYSQIVNDFQKGDIAEGYSVSREKKESFPLTVTSAQKNPTAFYLCASNAGGVNQPQHFGDGTRLSIL.

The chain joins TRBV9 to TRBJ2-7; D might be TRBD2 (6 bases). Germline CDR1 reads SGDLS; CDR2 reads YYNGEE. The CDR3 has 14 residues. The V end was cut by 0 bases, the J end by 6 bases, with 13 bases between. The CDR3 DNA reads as TGTGCCAGCAGCGTAGGATCGGGAGCTGGCGAGCAGTACTTC. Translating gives CASSVGSGAGEQYF.

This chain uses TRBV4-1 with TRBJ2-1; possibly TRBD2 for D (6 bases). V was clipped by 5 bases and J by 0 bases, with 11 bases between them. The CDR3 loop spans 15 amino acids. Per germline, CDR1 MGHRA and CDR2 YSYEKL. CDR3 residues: CASSLDGSSYNEQFF. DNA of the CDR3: TGCGCCAGCAGCTTGGACGGGAGCTCCTACAATGAGCAGTTCTTC.

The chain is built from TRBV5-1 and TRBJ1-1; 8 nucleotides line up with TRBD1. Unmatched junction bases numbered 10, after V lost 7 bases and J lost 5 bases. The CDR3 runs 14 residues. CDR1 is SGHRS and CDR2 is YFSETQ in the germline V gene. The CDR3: CASRPTGVETEAFF. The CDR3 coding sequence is TGCGCCAGCCGACCGACAGGGGTTGAAACTGAAGCTTTCTTT.

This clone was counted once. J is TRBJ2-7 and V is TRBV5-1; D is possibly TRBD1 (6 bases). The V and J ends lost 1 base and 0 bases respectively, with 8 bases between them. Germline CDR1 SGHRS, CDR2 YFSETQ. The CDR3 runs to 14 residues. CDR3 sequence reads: CASSLMDSSYEQYF. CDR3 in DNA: TGCGCCAGCAGCTTGATGGACAGCTCCTACGAGCAGTACTTC.

CDR3 nucleotides: TGCGCCAGCAGCTTGGCACTCAATTCTTACAATGAGCAGTTCTTC. As protein: CASSLALNSYNEQFF. The genes are TRBV5-1 and TRBJ2-1; D unresolved. Germline assignment: CDR1 SGHRS and CDR2 YFSETQ. With 0 bases removed from V and 4 bases from J, the gap between germline ends came to 11 bases. There are 15 residues in the CDR3. Using reference TRBV5-1 and TRBJ2-1 for the parts outside the CDR3, the full variable domain is KAGVTQTPRYLIKTRGQQVTLSCSPISGHRSVSWYQQTPGQGLQFLFEYFSETQRNKGNFPGRFSGRQFSNSRSEMNVSTLELGDSALYLCASSLALNSYNEQFFGPGTRLTVL.

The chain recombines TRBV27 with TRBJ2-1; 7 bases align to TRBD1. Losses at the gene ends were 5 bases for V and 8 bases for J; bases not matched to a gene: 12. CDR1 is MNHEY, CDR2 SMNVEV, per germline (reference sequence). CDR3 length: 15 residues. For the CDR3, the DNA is TGTGCCAGCAGTCCGGTGGGGACAGCGAAGTATGAGCAGTTCTTC. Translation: CASSPVGTAKYEQFF.

CDR3 nucleotide sequence: TGTGCCAGCTCAGACAGGGGCTGGCAGCCCCAGCATTTT. It translates to CASSDRGWQPQHF. The chain combines TRBV18 with TRBJ1-5, with 8 positions matching TRBD1. The CDR3 sequence is 13 residues long. The V segment lost 5 bases and the J segment 7 bases; nucleotides outside the gene matches: 4. Germline CDR1 and CDR2: KGHSH and LQKENI.

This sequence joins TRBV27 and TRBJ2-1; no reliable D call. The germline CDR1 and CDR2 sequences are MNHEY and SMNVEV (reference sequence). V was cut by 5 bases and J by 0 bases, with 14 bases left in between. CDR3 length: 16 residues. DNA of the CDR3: TGTGCCAGCAGTCCCTCTGAGCGTCGCTCCTACAATGAGCAGTTCTTC. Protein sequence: CASSPSERRSYNEQFF.

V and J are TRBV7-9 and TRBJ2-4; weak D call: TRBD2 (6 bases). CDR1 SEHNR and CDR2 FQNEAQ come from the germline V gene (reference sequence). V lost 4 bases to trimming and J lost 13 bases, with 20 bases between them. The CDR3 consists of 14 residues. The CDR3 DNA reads TGTGCCAGCAGCTCACGGGACTTCCCCACCTTCCAGTACTTC. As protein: CASSSRDFPTFQYF.

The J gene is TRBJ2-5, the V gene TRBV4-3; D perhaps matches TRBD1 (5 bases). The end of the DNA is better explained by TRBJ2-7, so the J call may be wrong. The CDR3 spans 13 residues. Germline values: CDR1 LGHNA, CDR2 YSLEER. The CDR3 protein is CASSPYTGYEQYF. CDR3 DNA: TGCGCCAGCAGCCCTTATACAGGCTACGAGCAGTACTTC.

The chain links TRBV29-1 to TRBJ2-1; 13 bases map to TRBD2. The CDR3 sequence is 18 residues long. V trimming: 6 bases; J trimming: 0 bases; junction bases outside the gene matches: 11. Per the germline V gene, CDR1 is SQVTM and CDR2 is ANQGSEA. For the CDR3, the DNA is TGCAGCGTGGGGCGGACTAGCGGGAGACTAAGCTCCTACAATGAGCAGTTCTTC. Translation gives CSVGRTSGRLSSYNEQFF.